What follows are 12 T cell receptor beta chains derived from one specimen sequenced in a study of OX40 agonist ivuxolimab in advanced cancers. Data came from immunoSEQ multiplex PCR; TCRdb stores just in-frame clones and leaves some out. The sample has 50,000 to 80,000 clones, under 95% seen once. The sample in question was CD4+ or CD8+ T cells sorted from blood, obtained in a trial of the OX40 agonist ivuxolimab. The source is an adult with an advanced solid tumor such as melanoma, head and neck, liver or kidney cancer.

In DNA, the CDR3 is TGTGCCAGCAGCTTAGGCGGGGGACGGGTCTACGAGCAGTACTTC. This translates into CASSLGGGRVYEQYF. This rearrangement joins TRBV7-2 to TRBJ2-7, with TRBD2 matching over 7 bases. This CDR3 is 15 amino acids long. Germline V lookup: CDR1 SGHTA, CDR2 FQGNSA. V lost 1 base to trimming and J lost 3 bases; unmatched junction nucleotides: 6.

CDR3 protein: CASSWQGVSSQETQYF. Here the CDR3 DNA reads TGCGCCAGCAGCTGGCAAGGGGTGTCGAGCCAAGAGACCCAGTACTTC. This chain joins TRBV5-1 and TRBJ2-5; possible D gene TRBD1, 5 bases. V was cut by 3 bases and J by 1 base, with 16 bases left in between. The CDR3 sequence is 16 residues long. CDR1 and CDR2 (germline): SGHRS, YFSETQ.

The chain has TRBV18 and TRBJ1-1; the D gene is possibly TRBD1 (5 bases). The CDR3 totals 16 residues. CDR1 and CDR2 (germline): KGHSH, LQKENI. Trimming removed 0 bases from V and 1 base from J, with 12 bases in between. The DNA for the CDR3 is TGTGCCAGCTCACCACCAAGCAGGGCAGAGAACACTGAAGCTTTCTTT. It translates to CASSPPSRAENTEAFF.

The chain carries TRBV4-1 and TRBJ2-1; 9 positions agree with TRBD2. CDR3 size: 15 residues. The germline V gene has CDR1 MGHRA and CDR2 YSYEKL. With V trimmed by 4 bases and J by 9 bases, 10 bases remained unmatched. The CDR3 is CASSLIAGVLGEQFF. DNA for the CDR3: TGCGCCAGCAGCCTTATAGCGGGAGTTTTGGGTGAGCAGTTCTTC.

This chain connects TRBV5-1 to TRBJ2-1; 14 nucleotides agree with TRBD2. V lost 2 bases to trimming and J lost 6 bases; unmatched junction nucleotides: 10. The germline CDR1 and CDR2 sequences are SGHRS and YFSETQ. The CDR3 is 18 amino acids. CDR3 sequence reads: CASSFYPRLAGGFNEQFF. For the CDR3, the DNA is TGCGCCAGCAGCTTCTACCCTAGACTAGCGGGGGGGTTCAATGAGCAGTTCTTC.

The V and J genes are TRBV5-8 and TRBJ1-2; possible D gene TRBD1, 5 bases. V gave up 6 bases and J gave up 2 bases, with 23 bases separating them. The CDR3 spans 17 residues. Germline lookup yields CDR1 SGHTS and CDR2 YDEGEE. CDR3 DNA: TGTGCCAGCATCGGATCGGGCGGGGGATGGCCGAACTATGGCTACACCTTC. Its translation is CASIGSGGGWPNYGYTF. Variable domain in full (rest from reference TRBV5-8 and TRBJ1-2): EAGVTQSPTHLIKTRGQQATLRCSPISGHTSVYWYQQALGLGLQFLLWYDEGEERNRGNFPPRFSGRQFPNYSSELNVNALELEDSALYLCASIGSGGGWPNYGYTFGSGTRLTVV.

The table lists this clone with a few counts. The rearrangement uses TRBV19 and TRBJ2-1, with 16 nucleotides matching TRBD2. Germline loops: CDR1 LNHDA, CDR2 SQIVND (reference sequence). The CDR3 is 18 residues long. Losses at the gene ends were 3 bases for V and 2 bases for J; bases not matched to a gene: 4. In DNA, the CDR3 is TGTGCCAGTAGTATGGGGACTAGCGGGAGGGCCCCCTACAATGAGCAGTTCTTC. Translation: CASSMGTSGRAPYNEQFF.

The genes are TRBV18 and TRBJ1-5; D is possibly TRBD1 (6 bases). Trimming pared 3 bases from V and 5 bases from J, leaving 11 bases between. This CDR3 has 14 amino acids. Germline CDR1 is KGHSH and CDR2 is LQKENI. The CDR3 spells CASSPLDRDQPQHF. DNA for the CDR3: TGTGCCAGCTCACCGCTGGACAGAGATCAGCCCCAGCATTTT. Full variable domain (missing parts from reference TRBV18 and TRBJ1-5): NAGVMQNPRHLVRRRGQEARLRCSPMKGHSHVYWYRQLPEEGLKFMVYLQKENIIDESGMPKERFSAEFPKEGPSILRIQQVVRGDSAAYFCASSPLDRDQPQHFGDGTRLSIL.

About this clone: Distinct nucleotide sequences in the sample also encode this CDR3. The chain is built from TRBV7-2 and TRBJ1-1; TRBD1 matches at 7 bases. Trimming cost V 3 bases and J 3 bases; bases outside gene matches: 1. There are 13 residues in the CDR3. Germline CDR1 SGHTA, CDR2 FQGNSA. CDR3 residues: CASSLGQYTEAFF. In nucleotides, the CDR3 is TGTGCCAGCAGCTTGGGACAGTACACTGAAGCTTTCTTT.

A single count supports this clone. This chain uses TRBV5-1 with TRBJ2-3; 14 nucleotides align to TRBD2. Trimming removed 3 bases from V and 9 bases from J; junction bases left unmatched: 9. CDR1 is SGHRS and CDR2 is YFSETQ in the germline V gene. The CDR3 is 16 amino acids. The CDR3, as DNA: TGCGCCAGCAGCTCCCCGGGACTAGCGGGAGTCCGGACGCAGTATTTT. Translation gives CASSSPGLAGVRTQYF.

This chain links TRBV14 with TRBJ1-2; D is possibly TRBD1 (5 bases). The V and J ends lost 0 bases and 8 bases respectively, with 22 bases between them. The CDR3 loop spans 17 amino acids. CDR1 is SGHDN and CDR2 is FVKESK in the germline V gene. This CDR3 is CASSQDTGAGRLRGYTF. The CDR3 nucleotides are TGTGCCAGCAGCCAAGATACTGGAGCAGGGCGCTTACGGGGCTACACCTTC.

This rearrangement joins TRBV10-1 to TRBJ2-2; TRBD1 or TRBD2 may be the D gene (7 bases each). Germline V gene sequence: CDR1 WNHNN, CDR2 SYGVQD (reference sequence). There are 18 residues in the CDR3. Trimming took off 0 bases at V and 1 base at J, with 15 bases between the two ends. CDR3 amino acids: CASSESAGQPLNTGELFF. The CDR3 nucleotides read TGCGCCAGCAGTGAGTCAGCGGGACAGCCCTTGAACACCGGGGAGCTGTTTTTT.